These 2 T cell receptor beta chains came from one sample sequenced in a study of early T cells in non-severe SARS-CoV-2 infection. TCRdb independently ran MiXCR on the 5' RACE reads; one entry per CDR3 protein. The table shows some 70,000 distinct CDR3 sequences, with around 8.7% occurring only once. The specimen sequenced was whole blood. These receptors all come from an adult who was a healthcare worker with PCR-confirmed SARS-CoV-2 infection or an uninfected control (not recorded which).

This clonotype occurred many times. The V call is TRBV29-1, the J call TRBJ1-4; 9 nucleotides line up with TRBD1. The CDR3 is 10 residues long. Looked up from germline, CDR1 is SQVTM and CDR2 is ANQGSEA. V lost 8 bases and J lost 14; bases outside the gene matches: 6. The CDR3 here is CSPGQGDLFF. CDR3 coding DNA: TGCAGCCCGGGACAGGGTGATCTGTTTTTT.

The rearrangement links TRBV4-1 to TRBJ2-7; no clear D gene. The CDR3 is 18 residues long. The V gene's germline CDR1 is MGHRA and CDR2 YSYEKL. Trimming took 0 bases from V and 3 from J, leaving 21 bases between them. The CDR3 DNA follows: TGCGCCAGCAGCCAAGAATCAATGGTTACAGCTGTCAACTACGAGCAGTACTTC. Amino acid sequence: CASSQESMVTAVNYEQYF.